This is a list of T cell receptor beta chains from one sample in a study of cytomegalovirus exposure and HLA in healthy donors. Assay: immunoSEQ multiplex PCR; the TCRdb copy retains only in-frame clones and omits some. The data hold more than 150,000 clones, with approximately 88% observed a single time. Sequencing was performed on PBMCs. These receptor sequences come from a boy between 10 and 17 years old in good health and CMV-seronegative. Both conserved end residues are part of each CDR3. The D gene is left open where the match is weak. Rows give clone size only sometimes, using once, few, many, or a class for an expanded clone.

d_gene,abundance,j_gene,v_gene,CDR3aa,CDR3nt
.,.,TRBJ2-5,TRBV5-1,CASSPPYGGAQETQYF,TGCGCCAGCAGCCCCCCTTATGGCGGGGCTCAAGAGACCCAGTACTTC
.,.,TRBJ1-2,TRBV19,CASSTSGSYGYTF,TGTGCCAGTAGTACGAGCGGGAGCTATGGCTACACCTTC
TRBD2,.,TRBJ2-1,TRBV6-5,CASSYRGGGVHNEQFF,TGTGCCAGCAGTTACCGCGGCGGGGGGGTGCACAATGAGCAGTTCTTC
.,.,TRBJ1-5,TRBV19,CASSIGEAISNQPQHF,TGTGCCAGTAGTATCGGGGAGGCGATTAGCAATCAGCCCCAGCATTTT
TRBD1,.,TRBJ1-5,TRBV2,CASSERTGALNREQPQHF,TGTGCCAGCAGTGAGAGGACAGGGGCCCTGAATAGAGAGCAGCCCCAGCATTTT
.,.,TRBJ2-7,TRBV7-9,CASSFAGAPYEQYF,TGTGCCAGCAGCTTCGCAGGGGCCCCATACGAGCAGTACTTC
.,.,TRBJ2-2,TRBV27,CASSGQGHANTGELFF,TGTGCCAGCAGTGGGCAGGGGCATGCGAACACCGGGGAGCTGTTTTTT
TRBD1,.,TRBJ1-2,TRBV19,CATFDRVNGYTF,TGTGCCACCTTTGACAGGGTGAATGGCTACACCTTC
.,.,TRBJ2-5,TRBV13,CASSTRTGLGETQYF,TGTGCCAGCAGCACCCGAACAGGGTTGGGGGAGACCCAGTACTTC
.,.,TRBJ2-7,TRBV7-8,CASSLGQVKYEQYF,TGTGCCAGCAGCTTAGGACAGGTCAAATACGAGCAGTACTTC
.,.,TRBJ2-1,TRBV7-2,CASSFIRGGTEQFF,TGTGCCAGCAGCTTCATCAGGGGAGGGACTGAGCAGTTCTTC
TRBD2,.,TRBJ2-5,TRBV5-1,CASSLRLAGGPAGETQYF,TGCGCCAGCAGCTTGCGGCTAGCGGGGGGGCCGGCAGGAGAGACCCAGTACTTC
TRBD1,.,TRBJ2-5,TRBV12-5,CASGSDRERGAQYF,TGTGCTAGTGGTTCGGACAGGGAGCGCGGGGCCCAGTACTTC
TRBD1,.,TRBJ1-4,TRBV11-2,CASSRPDRGATNEKLFF,TGTGCCAGCAGCCGTCCGGACAGGGGGGCAACTAATGAAAAACTGTTTTTT
.,.,TRBJ2-5,TRBV7-8,CASSMRSLQETQYF,TGTGCCAGCAGCATGAGGAGTCTCCAAGAGACCCAGTACTTC
TRBD1,.,TRBJ1-1,TRBV18,CASSPDRQGLLMNTEAFF,TGTGCCAGCTCACCGGATCGACAGGGCCTTTTGATGAACACTGAAGCTTTCTTT
.,.,TRBJ1-2,TRBV5-1,CASSRDYGYTF,TGCGCCAGCAGTCGGGACTATGGCTACACCTTC
.,.,TRBJ2-7,TRBV6-6,CASTLDGTLAEQYF,TGTGCCAGCACTTTGGATGGGACTCTGGCCGAGCAGTACTTC
TRBD1,.,TRBJ2-7,TRBV6-5,CASSHDRGINEQYF,TGTGCCAGCAGTCATGACAGGGGTATCAACGAGCAGTACTTC
.,.,TRBJ1-1,TRBV28,CASSSRPPGTEAFF,TGTGCCAGCAGTTCTAGGCCCCCGGGCACTGAAGCTTTCTTT
TRBD1,.,TRBJ2-7,TRBV29-1,CSVPTRTGTDSYEQYF,TGCAGCGTCCCTACCCGAACCGGGACAGATTCCTACGAGCAGTACTTC
TRBD1,once,TRBJ1-2,TRBV29-1,CSVPTGERGYTF,TGCAGCGTTCCGACAGGGGAACGTGGCTACACCTTC
.,.,TRBJ1-2,TRBV6-5,CASSLQAPLRGYTF,TGTGCCAGCAGCCTACAGGCTCCTCTAAGGGGCTACACCTTC
TRBD2,once,TRBJ2-3,TRBV7-2,CAIMRTSGGTDTQYF,TGTGCCATCATGCGGACTAGCGGGGGCACAGATACGCAGTATTTT
.,.,TRBJ2-7,TRBV2,CASSRSQTGREQYF,TGTGCCAGCAGTCGATCCCAGACAGGTCGCGAGCAGTACTTC
.,once,TRBJ1-2,TRBV19,CASSIDEDCSTF,TGTGCCAGTAGTATAGATGAGGACTGTAGCACCTTC
TRBD2,few,TRBJ2-2,TRBV27,CASRQGLAGTGELFF,TGTGCCAGCCGACAGGGACTAGCGGGAACCGGGGAGCTGTTTTTT
.,.,TRBJ1-2,TRBV16,CASSQSKLYGYTF,TGTGCCAGCAGCCAATCAAAGCTCTATGGCTACACCTTC
TRBD1,.,TRBJ2-1,TRBV6-1,CASSAGRTGLGYNEQFF,TGTGCCAGCAGTGCGGGGCGGACAGGGCTAGGCTACAATGAGCAGTTCTTC
TRBD1,.,TRBJ1-1,TRBV11-2,CASSQRQGRNTEAFF,TGTGCCAGCAGCCAGCGACAGGGGCGTAACACTGAAGCTTTCTTT
TRBD2,.,TRBJ2-1,TRBV19,CASSGLADNEQFF,TGTGCCAGTAGTGGGCTAGCGGACAATGAGCAGTTCTTC
.,.,TRBJ2-3,TRBV11-2,CASSFWGQRDTQYF,TGTGCCAGCAGCTTCTGGGGGCAGAGAGATACGCAGTATTTT
TRBD1,.,TRBJ1-5,TRBV7-2,CASSSGQGENQPQHF,TGTGCCAGCAGCTCCGGACAGGGTGAAAATCAGCCCCAGCATTTT
.,.,TRBJ1-3,TRBV21-1,CAGPRLDTIYF,TGTGCCGGTCCCCGACTGGACACCATATATTTT
TRBD2,.,TRBJ2-3,TRBV10-3,CAISEPTLSGHTDTQYF,TGTGCCATCAGTGAACCTACACTTAGCGGGCACACAGATACGCAGTATTTT
.,.,TRBJ1-5,TRBV7-2,CASSLVPYSNQPQHF,TGTGCCAGCAGCTTAGTTCCTTATAGCAATCAGCCCCAGCATTTT
.,.,TRBJ2-1,TRBV1,CTSSLPHRTGGCYNEQFF,TGCACCAGCAGCCTCCCTCACCGAACAGGGGGCTGCTACAATGAGCAGTTCTTC
TRBD1,.,TRBJ1-1,TRBV27,CASSFAPPITTGVNTEAFF,TGTGCCAGCAGTTTCGCACCCCCGATTACAACAGGGGTGAACACTGAAGCTTTCTTT
.,.,TRBJ2-5,TRBV6-5,CASSYGQWSETQYF,TGTGCCAGCAGTTACGGGCAGTGGTCGGAGACCCAGTACTTC